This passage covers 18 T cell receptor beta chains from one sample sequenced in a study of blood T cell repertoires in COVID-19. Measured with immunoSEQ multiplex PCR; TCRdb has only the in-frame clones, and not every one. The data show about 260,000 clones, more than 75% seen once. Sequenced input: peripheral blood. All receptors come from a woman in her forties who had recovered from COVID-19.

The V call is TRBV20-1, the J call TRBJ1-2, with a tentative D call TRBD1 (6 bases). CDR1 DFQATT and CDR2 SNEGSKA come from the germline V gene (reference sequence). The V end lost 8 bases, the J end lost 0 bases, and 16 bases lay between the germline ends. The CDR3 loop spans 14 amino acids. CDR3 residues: CSSSGRGSNYGYTF. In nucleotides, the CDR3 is TGCAGTTCGAGTGGCAGGGGTTCTAACTATGGCTACACCTTC.

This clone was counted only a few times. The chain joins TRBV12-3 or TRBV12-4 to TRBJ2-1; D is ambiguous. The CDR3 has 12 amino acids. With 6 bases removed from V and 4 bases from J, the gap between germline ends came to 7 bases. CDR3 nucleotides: TGTGCCAGCAGAACTCAATACAATGAGCAGTTCTTC. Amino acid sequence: CASRTQYNEQFF.

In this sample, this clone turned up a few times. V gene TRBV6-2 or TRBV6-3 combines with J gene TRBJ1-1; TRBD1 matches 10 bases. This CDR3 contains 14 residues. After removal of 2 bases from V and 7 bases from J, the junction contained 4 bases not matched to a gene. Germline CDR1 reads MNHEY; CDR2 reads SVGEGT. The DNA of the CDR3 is TGTGCCAGCAGTTACCCCGGGACAGGGGTTGAAGCTTTCTTT. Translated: CASSYPGTGVEAFF.

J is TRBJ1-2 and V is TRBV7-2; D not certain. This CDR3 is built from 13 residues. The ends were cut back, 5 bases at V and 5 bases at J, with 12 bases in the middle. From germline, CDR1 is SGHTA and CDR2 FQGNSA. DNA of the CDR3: TGTGCCAGCAGCCCCCGGGTCCTGTATGGCTACACCTTC. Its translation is CASSPRVLYGYTF.

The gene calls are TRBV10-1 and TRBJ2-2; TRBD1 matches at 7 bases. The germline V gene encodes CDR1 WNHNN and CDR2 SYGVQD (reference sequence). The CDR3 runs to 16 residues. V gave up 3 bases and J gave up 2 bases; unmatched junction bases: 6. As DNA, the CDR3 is TGCGCCAGCAGTGATGACAGGGAGCGAAACACCGGGGAGCTGTTTTTT. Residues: CASSDDRERNTGELFF.

In nucleotides, the CDR3 is TGTGCCAGCAGTCCCCTGGCGGGGGCTGACACTGAAGCTTTCTTT. Encoded protein: CASSPLAGADTEAFF. The V call is TRBV7-2, the J call TRBJ1-1; tentatively, D is TRBD1 (6 bases). The CDR3 is 15 amino acids. The germline CDR1 and CDR2 sequences are SGHTA and FQGNSA. V lost 6 bases and J 3 bases, leaving 17 bases between the germline ends.

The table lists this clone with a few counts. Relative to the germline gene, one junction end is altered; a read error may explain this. The CDR3 loop is CASSLTYEKLFF. The CDR3 DNA follows: TGTGCCAGCAGCTTAACTTATGAAAAACTGTTTTTT. The gene calls are TRBV7-6 and TRBJ1-4; D is unclear. The CDR3 loop spans 12 amino acids. CDR1 is SGHVS and CDR2 is FNYEAQ in the germline V gene.

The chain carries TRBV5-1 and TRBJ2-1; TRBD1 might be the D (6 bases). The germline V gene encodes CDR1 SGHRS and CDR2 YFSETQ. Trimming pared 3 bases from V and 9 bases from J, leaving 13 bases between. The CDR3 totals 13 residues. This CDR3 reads CASSSYRVSEQFF. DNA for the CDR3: TGCGCCAGCAGCTCATACAGGGTTTCTGAGCAGTTCTTC. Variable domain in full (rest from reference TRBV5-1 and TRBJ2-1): KAGVTQTPRYLIKTRGQQVTLSCSPISGHRSVSWYQQTPGQGLQFLFEYFSETQRNKGNFPGRFSGRQFSNSRSEMNVSTLELGDSALYLCASSSYRVSEQFFGPGTRLTVL.

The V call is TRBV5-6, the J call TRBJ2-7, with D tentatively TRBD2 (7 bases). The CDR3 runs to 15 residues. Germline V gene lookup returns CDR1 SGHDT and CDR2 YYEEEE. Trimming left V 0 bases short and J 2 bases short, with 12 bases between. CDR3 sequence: CASSLAAGAAYEQYF. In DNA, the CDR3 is TGTGCCAGCAGCTTGGCGGCGGGGGCTGCCTACGAGCAGTACTTC.

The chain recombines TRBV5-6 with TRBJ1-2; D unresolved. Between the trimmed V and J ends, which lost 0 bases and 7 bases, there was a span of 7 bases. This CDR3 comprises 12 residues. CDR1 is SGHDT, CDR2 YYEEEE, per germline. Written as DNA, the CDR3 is TGTGCCAGCAGCTTGGGACTCCGTGGCTACACCTTC. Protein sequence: CASSLGLRGYTF.

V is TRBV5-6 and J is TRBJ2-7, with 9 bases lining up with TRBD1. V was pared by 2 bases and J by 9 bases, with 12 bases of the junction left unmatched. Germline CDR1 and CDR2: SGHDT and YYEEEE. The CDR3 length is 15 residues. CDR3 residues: CASSFTGTGPARQYF. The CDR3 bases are TGTGCCAGCAGCTTTACCGGGACAGGGCCTGCCAGGCAGTACTTC.

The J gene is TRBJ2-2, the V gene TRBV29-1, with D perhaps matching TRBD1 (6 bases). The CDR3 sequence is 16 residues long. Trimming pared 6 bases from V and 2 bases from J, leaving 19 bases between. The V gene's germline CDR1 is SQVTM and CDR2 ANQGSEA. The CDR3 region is CSVVPKDSRNTGELFF. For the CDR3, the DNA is TGCAGCGTCGTACCAAAGGACAGCCGAAACACCGGGGAGCTGTTTTTT.

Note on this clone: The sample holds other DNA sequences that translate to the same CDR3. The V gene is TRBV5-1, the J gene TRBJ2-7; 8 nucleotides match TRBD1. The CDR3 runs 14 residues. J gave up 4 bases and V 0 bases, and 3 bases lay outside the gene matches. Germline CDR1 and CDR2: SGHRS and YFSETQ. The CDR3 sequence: CASSLGTGTYEQYF. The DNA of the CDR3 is TGCGCCAGCAGCTTGGGGACAGGGACGTACGAGCAGTACTTC.

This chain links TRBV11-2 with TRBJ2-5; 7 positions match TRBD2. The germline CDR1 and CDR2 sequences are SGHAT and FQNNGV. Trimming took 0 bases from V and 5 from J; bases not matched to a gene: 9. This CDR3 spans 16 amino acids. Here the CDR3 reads CASSLDRSGEGETQYF. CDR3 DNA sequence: TGTGCCAGCAGCTTAGATAGAAGCGGGGAAGGGGAGACCCAGTACTTC.

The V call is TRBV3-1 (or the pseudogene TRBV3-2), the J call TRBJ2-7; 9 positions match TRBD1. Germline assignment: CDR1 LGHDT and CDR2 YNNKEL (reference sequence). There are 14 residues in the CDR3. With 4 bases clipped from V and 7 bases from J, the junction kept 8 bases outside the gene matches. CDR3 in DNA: TGTGCCAGCAGCCTTACAGGGGGCGCGGGGGAGCAGTACTTC. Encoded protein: CASSLTGGAGEQYF.

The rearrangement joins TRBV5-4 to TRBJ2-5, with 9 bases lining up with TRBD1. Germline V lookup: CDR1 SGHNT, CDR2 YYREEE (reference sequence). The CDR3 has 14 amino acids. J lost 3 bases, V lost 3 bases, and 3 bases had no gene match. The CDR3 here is CASSWRDREETQYF. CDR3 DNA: TGTGCCAGCAGCTGGAGGGACAGGGAAGAGACCCAGTACTTC.

For the CDR3, the DNA is TGTGCCAGCAGCGTGGACAGGGGAGACACTGAAGCTTTCTTT. Residues: CASSVDRGDTEAFF. V is TRBV9 and J is TRBJ1-1; 9 bases fit TRBD1. Germline CDR1 reads SGDLS; CDR2 reads YYNGEE. The V gene end was trimmed by 2 bases and the J gene end by 3 bases; junction bases not matched to a gene: 2. This CDR3 contains 14 residues.

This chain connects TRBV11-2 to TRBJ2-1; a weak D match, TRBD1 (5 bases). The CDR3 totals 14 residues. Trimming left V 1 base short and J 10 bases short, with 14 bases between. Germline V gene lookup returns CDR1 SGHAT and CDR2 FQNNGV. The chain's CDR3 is CASSLVVGAYEQFF. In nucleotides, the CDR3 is TGTGCCAGCAGCTTAGTGGTAGGGGCGTACGAGCAGTTCTTC.